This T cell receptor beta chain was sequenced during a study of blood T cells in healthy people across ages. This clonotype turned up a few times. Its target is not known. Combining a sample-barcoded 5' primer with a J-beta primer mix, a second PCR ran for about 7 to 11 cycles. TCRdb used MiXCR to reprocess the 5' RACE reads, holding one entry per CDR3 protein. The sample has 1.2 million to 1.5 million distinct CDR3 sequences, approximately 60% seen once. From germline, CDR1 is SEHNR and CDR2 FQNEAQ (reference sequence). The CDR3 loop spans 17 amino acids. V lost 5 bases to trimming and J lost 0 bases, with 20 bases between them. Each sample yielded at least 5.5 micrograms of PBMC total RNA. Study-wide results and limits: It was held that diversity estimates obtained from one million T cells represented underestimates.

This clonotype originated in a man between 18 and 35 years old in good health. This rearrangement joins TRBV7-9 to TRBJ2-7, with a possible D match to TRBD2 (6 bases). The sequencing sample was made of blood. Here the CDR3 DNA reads TGTGCCAGCAGCCATCCCGGCGGGGAGACGTTCTCCTACGAGCAGTACTTC. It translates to CASSHPGGETFSYEQYF. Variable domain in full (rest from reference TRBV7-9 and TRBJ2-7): DTGVSQNPRHKITKRGQNVTFRCDPISEHNRLYWYRQTLGQGPEFLTYFQNEAQLEKSRLLSDRFSAERPKGSFSTLEIQRTEQGDSAMYLCASSHPGGETFSYEQYFGPGTRLTVT.